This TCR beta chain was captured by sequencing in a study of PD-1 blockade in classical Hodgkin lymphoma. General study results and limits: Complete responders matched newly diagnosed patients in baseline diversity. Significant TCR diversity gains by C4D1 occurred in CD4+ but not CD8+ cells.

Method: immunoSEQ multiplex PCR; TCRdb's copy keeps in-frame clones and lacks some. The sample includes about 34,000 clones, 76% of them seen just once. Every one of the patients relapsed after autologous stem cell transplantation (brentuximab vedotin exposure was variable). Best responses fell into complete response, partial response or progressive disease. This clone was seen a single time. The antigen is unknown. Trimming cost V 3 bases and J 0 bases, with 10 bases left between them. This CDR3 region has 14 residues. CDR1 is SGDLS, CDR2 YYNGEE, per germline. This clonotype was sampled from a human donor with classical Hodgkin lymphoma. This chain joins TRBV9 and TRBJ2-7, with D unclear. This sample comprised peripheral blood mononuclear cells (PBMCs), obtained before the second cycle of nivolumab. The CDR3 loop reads CASSDQVASYEQYF. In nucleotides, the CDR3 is TGTGCCAGCAGCGATCAGGTGGCCTCCTACGAGCAGTACTTC.